This T cell receptor beta chain stems from a study of blood T cell repertoires in COVID-19. On the study more broadly: Samples of COVID-19 (acute and convalescent) were obtained from the United States, Italy and Spain. T cells, B-cell-depleted T cells, or PBMCs provided the cDNA or gDNA that served as material.

Original handling: The authors estimated nucleated cell counts from reference gene primer amplification. TCRdb's copy holds only in-frame clones and misses some; the assay was immunoSEQ multiplex PCR. V and J calls and clone size are copied from that table; D and trimming were computed from the DNA. The top ten hold roughly 7.3% of the sample, which has about 160,000 clones, roughly 80% seen once. Participants, about 18 to 100 years old, spanned some 23 US areas. The source is a woman aged 45-65 years who had recovered from COVID-19. The specimen sequenced was PBMCs or T cells enriched from blood (not recorded which).

This CDR3 reads CASSLWGAGNQPQHF. CDR3 bases: TGTGCCAGCAGTTTATGGGGTGCGGGAAATCAGCCCCAGCATTTT. This rearrangement joins TRBV27 to TRBJ1-5; D uncertain. This CDR3 has 15 amino acids. Germline V lookup: CDR1 MNHEY, CDR2 SMNVEV (reference sequence). Trimming removed 1 base from V and 4 bases from J, with 11 bases in between.